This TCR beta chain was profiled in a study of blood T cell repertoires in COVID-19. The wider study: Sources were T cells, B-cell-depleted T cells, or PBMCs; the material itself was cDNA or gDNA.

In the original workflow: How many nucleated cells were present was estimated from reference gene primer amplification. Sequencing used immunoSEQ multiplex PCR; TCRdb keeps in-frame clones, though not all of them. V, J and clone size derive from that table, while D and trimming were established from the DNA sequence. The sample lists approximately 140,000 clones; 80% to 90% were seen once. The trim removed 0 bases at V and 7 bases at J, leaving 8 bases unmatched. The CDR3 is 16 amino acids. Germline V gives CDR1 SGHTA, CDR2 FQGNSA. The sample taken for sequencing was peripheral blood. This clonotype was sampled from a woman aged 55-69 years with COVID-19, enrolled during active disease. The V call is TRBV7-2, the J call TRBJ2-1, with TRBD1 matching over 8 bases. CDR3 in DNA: TGTGCCAGCAGCTTAGCCCTCTCGGACAGGGCAAATGAGCAGTTCTTC. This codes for CASSLALSDRANEQFF.